A selection of T cell receptor beta chains follows, all from one sample in a study of response to subunit inactivated influenza vaccine. TCRdb ran MiXCR on the RT-PCR reads and lists one entry per CDR3 protein. The repertoire holds approximately 520,000 distinct CDR3 sequences, with approximately 15% as singletons. Sequenced here: CD4+ T cells sorted from PBMCs, sampled 23 months after vaccination. These receptors originate from a man between 50 and 69 years old who received an inactivated influenza vaccine. Both conserved end residues are part of each CDR3. Each record gives: V gene, clone size, J gene, D gene, CDR3 protein, CDR3 DNA. The D gene is left open where the match is weak. Size is omitted from some rows. Given values are once, few, many or a class for expanded clones.

>TRBV9|few|TRBJ2-4|TRBD2
CASSVDNSGTQNIQYF
TGTGCCAGCAGCGTAGATAATAGCGGGACCCAAAACATTCAGTACTTC
>TRBV5-5|many|TRBJ2-5|NA
CASSLVVSSLQETQYF
TGTGCCAGCAGCTTGGTAGTCAGTTCTCTCCAAGAGACCCAGTACTTC
>TRBV9|many|TRBJ2-2|NA
CASSVVPGANTGELFF
TGTGCCAGCAGCGTAGTCCCGGGGGCGAACACCGGGGAGCTGTTTTTT
>TRBV12-3/TRBV12-4|many|TRBJ2-3|TRBD1
CASSRDRSTDTQYF
TGTGCCAGCAGCCGGGACAGAAGCACAGATACGCAGTATTTT
>TRBV7-9|NA|TRBJ1-1|TRBD1
CAVGQEDTEAFF
TGTGCCGTCGGACAGGAAGACACTGAAGCTTTCTTT
>TRBV5-6|few|TRBJ1-2|NA
CASSRQPNYGYTF
TGTGCCAGCAGCCGACAGCCCAACTATGGCTACACCTTC
>TRBV4-2|NA|TRBJ1-2|TRBD1
CASSQDAPTKTGSYGYTF
TGTGCCAGCAGCCAAGATGCACCAACCAAGACAGGGTCCTATGGCTACACCTTC
>TRBV7-9|few|TRBJ2-3|NA
CASGTFEANTDTQYF
TGTGCCAGCGGCACGTTCGAAGCGAACACAGATACGCAGTATTTT
>TRBV5-1|many|TRBJ2-2|NA
CASSVQGPNTGELFF
TGTGCCAGCAGCGTTCAGGGGCCCAACACCGGGGAGCTGTTTTTT
>TRBV20-1|few|TRBJ1-5|NA
CSVSPGGRVQPQHF
TGCAGTGTCAGCCCTGGAGGGAGAGTTCAGCCCCAGCATTTT
>TRBV4-1|NA|TRBJ1-1|NA
CASSRGASTEAFF
TGCGCCAGCAGCCGCGGGGCGTCCACTGAAGCTTTCTTT
>TRBV4-3|many|TRBJ1-1|NA
CASSQDSAGTEAFF
TGCGCCAGCAGCCAAGACTCGGCGGGCACTGAAGCTTTCTTT
>TRBV6-5|NA|TRBJ2-3|NA
CASSYQGGDTQYF
TGTGCCAGCAGTTACCAGGGGGGAGATACGCAGTATTTT
>TRBV12-3/TRBV12-4|NA|TRBJ2-3|TRBD2
CASSLSAGGADTQYF
TGTGCCAGCAGTTTATCGGCGGGAGGGGCAGATACGCAGTATTTT
>TRBV5-1|NA|TRBJ1-2|NA
CASSLAGEDYGYTF
TGCGCCAGCAGCTTGGCCGGGGAGGACTATGGCTACACCTTC
>TRBV7-2|NA|TRBJ2-2|NA
CASSRIGGSNTGELFF
TGTGCCAGCAGCCGGATCGGGGGATCAAACACCGGGGAGCTGTTTTTT
>TRBV3-1|NA|TRBJ2-7|TRBD2
CASSQVLLSTSGIYEQYF
TGTGCCAGCAGCCAAGTCCTCCTGTCGACTAGCGGGATCTACGAGCAGTACTTC
>TRBV14|many|TRBJ2-3|NA
CASSQDYLDTQYF
TGTGCCAGCAGCCAAGATTACCTAGATACGCAGTATTTT
>TRBV11-2|NA|TRBJ2-5|TRBD2
CASAISSGGLRGTQYF
TGTGCCAGCGCAATTTCTAGCGGGGGGCTCAGGGGGACCCAGTACTTC
>TRBV6-5|many|TRBJ2-2|NA
CASSYSGLSGELFF
TGTGCCAGCAGTTACTCGGGCTTGTCCGGGGAGCTGTTTTTT
>TRBV20-1|few|TRBJ1-2|TRBD1
CSAPGQGASYGYTF
TGCAGTGCACCGGGACAGGGGGCTAGCTATGGCTACACCTTC
>TRBV7-2|NA|TRBJ2-5|TRBD1
CAYGDRGKETQYF
TGTGCTTACGGGGACAGGGGGAAAGAGACCCAGTACTTC
>TRBV10-2|NA|TRBJ1-1|TRBD1
CASSDPGQGPRGTEAFF
TGCGCCAGCAGTGATCCGGGACAGGGGCCTAGGGGCACTGAAGCTTTCTTT
>TRBV18|NA|TRBJ2-1|TRBD1
CASSNDRGNEQFF
TGTGCCAGCTCGAATGACAGGGGCAATGAGCAGTTCTTC
>TRBV20-1|few|TRBJ1-2|NA
CSARAGDYGYTF
TGCAGTGCTAGAGCTGGGGACTATGGCTACACCTTC
>TRBV5-6|few|TRBJ2-5|TRBD2
CASSLLAGGGETQYF
TGTGCCAGCAGCTTACTAGCGGGGGGGGGAGAGACCCAGTACTTC
>TRBV9|NA|TRBJ2-5|NA
CASSVAARIETQYF
TGTGCCAGCAGCGTAGCGGCTAGGATAGAGACCCAGTACTTC
>TRBV19|few|TRBJ2-2|NA
CASSIRHRSGELFF
TGTGCCAGTAGTATCAGGCATCGGTCTGGGGAGCTGTTTTTT
>TRBV29-1|NA|TRBJ2-7|TRBD1
CSVGQGRPYEQYF
TGCAGCGTCGGACAGGGGCGCCCCTACGAGCAGTACTTC
>TRBV20-1|NA|TRBJ2-1|TRBD2
CSARDSLAGGPGEQFF
TGCAGTGCTAGAGATAGCTTAGCGGGAGGGCCAGGGGAGCAGTTCTTC
>TRBV5-5|NA|TRBJ2-1|NA
CASSWGDIYNEQFF
TGTGCCAGCAGCTGGGGGGACATTTACAATGAGCAGTTCTTC
>TRBV5-1|NA|TRBJ2-3|NA
CASSLAFSSGDTQYF
TGCGCCAGCAGCTTGGCGTTCTCCTCAGGAGATACGCAGTATTTT